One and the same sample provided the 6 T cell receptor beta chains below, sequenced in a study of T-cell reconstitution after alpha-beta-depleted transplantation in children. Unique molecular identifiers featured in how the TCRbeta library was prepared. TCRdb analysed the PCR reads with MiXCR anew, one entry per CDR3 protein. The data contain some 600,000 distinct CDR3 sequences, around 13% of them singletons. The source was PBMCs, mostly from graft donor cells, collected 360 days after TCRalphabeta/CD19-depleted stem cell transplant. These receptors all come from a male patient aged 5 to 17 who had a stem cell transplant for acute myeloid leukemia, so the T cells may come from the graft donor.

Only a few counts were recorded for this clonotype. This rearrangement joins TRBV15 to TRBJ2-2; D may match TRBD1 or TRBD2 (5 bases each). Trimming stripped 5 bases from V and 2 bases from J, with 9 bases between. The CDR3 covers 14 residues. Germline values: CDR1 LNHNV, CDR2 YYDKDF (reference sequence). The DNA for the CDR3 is TGTGCCACCAGCCAGGGACGAAACACCGGGGAGCTGTTTTTT. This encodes CATSQGRNTGELFF. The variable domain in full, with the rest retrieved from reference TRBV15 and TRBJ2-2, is DAMVIQNPRYQVTQFGKPVTLSCSQTLNHNVMYWYQQKSSQAPKLLFHYYDKDFNNEADTPDNFQSRRPNTSFCFLDIRSPGLGDTAMYLCATSQGRNTGELFFGEGSRLTVL.

The CDR3 reads CASSQDDWASFNYGYTF. CDR3 sequence (DNA): TGTGCCAGCAGCCAAGATGATTGGGCATCTTTTAACTATGGCTACACCTTC. The chain uses TRBV14 and TRBJ1-2; D is undetermined. This CDR3 has 17 residues. Looked up from germline, CDR1 is SGHDN and CDR2 is FVKESK. V was cut by 0 bases and J by 1 base, with 15 bases left in between.

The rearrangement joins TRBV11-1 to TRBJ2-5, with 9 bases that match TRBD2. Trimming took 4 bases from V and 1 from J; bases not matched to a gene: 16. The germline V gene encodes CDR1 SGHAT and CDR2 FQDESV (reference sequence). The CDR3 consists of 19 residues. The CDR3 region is CASSSALMVTSGAQETQYF. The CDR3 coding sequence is TGTGCCAGCAGCTCTGCTTTGATGGTGACTAGCGGAGCCCAAGAGACCCAGTACTTC.

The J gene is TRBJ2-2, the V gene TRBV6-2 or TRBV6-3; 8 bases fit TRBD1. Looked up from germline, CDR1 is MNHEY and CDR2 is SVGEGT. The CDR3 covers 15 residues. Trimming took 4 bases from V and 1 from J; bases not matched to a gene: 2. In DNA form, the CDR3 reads TGTGCCAGCAGTTCCAGGGGGCGGAACACCGGGGAGCTGTTTTTT. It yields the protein CASSSRGRNTGELFF.

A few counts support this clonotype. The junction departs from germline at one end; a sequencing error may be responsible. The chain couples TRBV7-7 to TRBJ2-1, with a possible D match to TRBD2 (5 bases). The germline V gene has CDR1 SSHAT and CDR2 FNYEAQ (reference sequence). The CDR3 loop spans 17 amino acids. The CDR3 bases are TGTGCTAGCAGCTTTGGGATTGGACTTAGCTCCTACAATGAGCAGTTCTTC. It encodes CASSFGIGLSSYNEQFF.

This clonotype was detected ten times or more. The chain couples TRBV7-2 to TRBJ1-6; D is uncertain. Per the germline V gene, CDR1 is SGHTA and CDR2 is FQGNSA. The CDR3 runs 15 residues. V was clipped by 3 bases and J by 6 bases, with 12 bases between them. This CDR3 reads CASSFRTGSNSPLHF. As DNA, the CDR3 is TGTGCCAGCAGCTTCCGAACGGGGTCTAATTCACCCCTCCACTTT.